A selection of T cell receptor beta chains follows, all from one sample in a study of T cell repertoires in cytomegalovirus infection. TCRdb re-called the reads with MiXCR, one entry per CDR3 protein. The repertoire consists of about 890,000 distinct CDR3 sequences, with approximately 30% occurring once and the leading ten covering 10% to 15%. These receptors' targets are unknown. Here the sequenced sample was cultured CD8+ T cells from PBMCs, taken from culture after CMV antigen stimulation. These receptor sequences come from a human donor in good health (CMV status not recorded). Some clones in this sample may be carry-over from other donors' samples. Each CDR3 is given with its conserved first and last residue. Each record gives: CDR3 protein, V gene.

cdr3_aa: CANSEAGGPDEQYF
v_call: TRBV2

cdr3_aa: CASSSSRRGIDYGYTF
v_call: TRBV28

cdr3_aa: CASSPDRGPAEAFF
v_call: TRBV5-1

cdr3_aa: CASGWDITGGLFF
v_call: TRBV6-5

cdr3_aa: CASSPPDRSETQYF
v_call: TRBV9

cdr3_aa: CASSYPRTSGGAGQETQYF
v_call: TRBV6-5

cdr3_aa: CASPRADSGNTIYF
v_call: TRBV19

cdr3_aa: CASSSGLAGAYEQYF
v_call: TRBV27

cdr3_aa: CASSQDRRVSTEAFF
v_call: TRBV4-1

cdr3_aa: CASSTRQGYNSPLHF
v_call: TRBV6-5

cdr3_aa: CASRTGIRLSTNEKLFF
v_call: TRBV6-5